This T cell receptor (beta chain) comes out of a study of monozygotic twins with inflammatory bowel disease. Findings and limits, study-wide: Patients with IBD had less TCRbeta diversity (inverse Simpson) than their healthy co-twins.

As to this clonotype: Its antigen is not identified.

In eight separate reactions per sample, cDNA was generated. From the 5' RACE reads, TCRdb lists one entry per CDR3 protein and no DNA. The sample table includes 400,000 or so distinct CDR3 sequences. Germline CDR1 reads MNHNS; CDR2 reads SASEGT. This CDR3 has 15 amino acids. The V gene is TRBV6-1, the J gene TRBJ2-6. Input material: blood. This sequence originates from a human donor with ulcerative colitis or Crohn's disease, or a healthy co-twin of an affected twin (not recorded which). The CDR3 spells CASSEWGVGANVLTF.